The 14 T cell receptor beta chains below come from one sample, sequenced in a study of post-analysis software for immune sequencing data. No cognate antigen is known for these TCRs. General study results and limits: There were five TRBV segments more frequent in patients than controls, and TRBV5-6, TRBV5-1 and TRBV20-1 were among them.

Unique-molecular-identifier-tagged TCR beta cDNA libraries were used. TCRdb re-derived calls from the PCR reads in MiXCR, one entry per CDR3 protein. The repertoire holds 450,000 to 700,000 distinct CDR3 sequences, with about 40% as singletons. Sequences were obtained from blood. The receptors here all came from a girl aged 10 to 17 with multiple sclerosis.

This chain uses TRBV12-3 or TRBV12-4 with TRBJ2-7; 8 nucleotides align to TRBD1. J was trimmed by 5 bases and V by 4 bases; bases with no gene match: 10. The CDR3 length is 15 residues. The CDR3 sequence is CASSSMEQGGNEQYF. Written as DNA, the CDR3 is TGTGCCAGCAGTTCGATGGAACAGGGGGGAAACGAGCAGTACTTC.

V usage is TRBV3-1 and J usage is TRBJ2-1; D perhaps matches TRBD2 (5 bases). The germline CDR1 and CDR2 sequences are LGHDT and YNNKEL (reference sequence). V lost 0 bases, J lost 2 bases, and 17 bases lay in between. This CDR3 has 18 amino acids. The CDR3 bases are TGTGCCAGCAGCCAAGAGGTCCTTGCGGGTGAAACCTACAATGAGCAGTTCTTC. Translation gives CASSQEVLAGETYNEQFF.

The chain joins TRBV7-9 to TRBJ2-7; 9 bases line up with TRBD1. The end of the DNA aligns better with TRBJ2-5, so the J call may be wrong. The CDR3 has 15 amino acids. CDR1 and CDR2 from the germline V gene are SEHNR and FQNEAQ (reference sequence). CDR3 residues: CASSLATGGPETQYF. CDR3 bases: TGTGCCAGCAGCTTAGCCACAGGGGGCCCAGAGACCCAGTACTTC.

The chain is built from TRBV20-1 and TRBJ2-1, with 10 bases fitting TRBD2. The CDR3 runs to 16 residues. Per germline, CDR1 DFQATT and CDR2 SNEGSKA (reference sequence). With 6 bases clipped from V and 5 bases from J, the junction kept 13 bases outside the gene matches. The CDR3 region is CSASSPGTSDHNEQFF. The DNA of the CDR3 is TGCAGTGCGTCTAGCCCCGGGACTAGCGACCACAATGAGCAGTTCTTC.

This chain connects TRBV20-1 to TRBJ2-5, with 14 nucleotides matching TRBD2. Germline CDR1 is DFQATT and CDR2 is SNEGSKA (reference sequence). The CDR3 is 15 amino acids. Losses at the gene ends were 5 bases for V and 5 bases for J; bases not matched to a gene: 7. CDR3: CSASGTSGGGETQYF. The CDR3, as DNA: TGCAGTGCTTCAGGGACTAGCGGGGGAGGGGAGACCCAGTACTTC.

The chain recombines TRBV27 with TRBJ1-2; no reliable D call. The V gene's germline CDR1 is MNHEY and CDR2 SMNVEV (reference sequence). Trimming took off 3 bases at V and 8 bases at J, with 13 bases between the two ends. This CDR3 is built from 13 residues. CDR3 in DNA: TGTGCCAGCAGTTTCCTCGATCCCGTCGGCTACACCTTC. As protein: CASSFLDPVGYTF.

This clonotype showed up just a few times. The chain employs TRBV7-2 and TRBJ2-5; 7 bases line up with TRBD2. Germline V lookup: CDR1 SGHTA, CDR2 FQGNSA. Trimming at V came to 2 bases and at J to 3 bases, leaving 3 bases not matched to a gene. The CDR3 is 14 amino acids. The CDR3 sequence: CASSLRLAEETQYF. In nucleotides, the CDR3 is TGTGCCAGCAGCTTACGACTAGCTGAAGAGACCCAGTACTTC.

The chain combines TRBV11-3 with TRBJ1-1; D is unresolved. Per the germline V gene, CDR1 is SGHNT and CDR2 is YENEEA. The CDR3 contains 13 residues. Trimming left V 3 bases short and J 3 bases short, with 8 bases between. This chain's CDR3 is CASSLLRDTEAFF. The CDR3 DNA follows: TGTGCCAGCAGCTTGTTACGGGACACTGAAGCTTTCTTT.

This clonotype was observed a handful of times. The chain combines TRBV6-6 with TRBJ1-1, with D possibly being TRBD1 (6 bases). V lost 2 bases and J 0 bases, leaving 10 bases between the germline ends. From germline, CDR1 is MNHNY and CDR2 SVGAGI (reference sequence). This CDR3 has 15 residues. Here the CDR3 reads CASSYPGVLNTEAFF. The CDR3 DNA reads as TGTGCCAGCAGTTACCCAGGGGTCTTGAACACTGAAGCTTTCTTT.

The chain employs TRBV20-1 and TRBJ2-1, with 11 bases matching TRBD2. The V segment lost 5 bases and the J segment 7 bases; nucleotides outside the gene matches: 7. Germline V CDR1 and CDR2: DFQATT, SNEGSKA (reference sequence). This CDR3 comprises 14 residues. This CDR3 is CSAATSGRGNEQFF. The CDR3 DNA follows: TGCAGTGCTGCTACTAGCGGGAGAGGTAATGAGCAGTTCTTC.

The V call is TRBV6-6, the J call TRBJ2-1; D is possibly TRBD1 (5 bases). Germline V gene lookup returns CDR1 MNHNY and CDR2 SVGAGI (reference sequence). The CDR3 extends over 13 amino acids. Trimming left V 9 bases short and J 8 bases short, with 17 bases between. CDR3 sequence reads: CASKGILEDEQFF. The CDR3 nucleotides are TGTGCCAGTAAGGGGATCCTAGAGGATGAGCAGTTCTTC.

This chain joins TRBV5-5 and TRBJ2-1, with 7 bases fitting TRBD1. The CDR3 extends over 13 amino acids. Germline V CDR1 and CDR2: SGHKS, YYEKEE (reference sequence). Germline trimming cut 1 base from V and 7 bases from J; bases unmatched to any gene: 2. The CDR3 DNA reads as TGTGCCAGCAGCTTGAACAGGGGAAATGAGCAGTTCTTC. As protein: CASSLNRGNEQFF. The entire variable domain, with the rest obtained from reference TRBV5-5 and TRBJ2-1, is as follows: DAGVTQSPTHLIKTRGQQVTLRCSPISGHKSVSWYQQVLGQGPQFIFQYYEKEERGRGNFPDRFSARQFPNYSSELNVNALLLGDSALYLCASSLNRGNEQFFGPGTRLTVL.

As DNA, the CDR3 is TGTGCCAGCAGTTTCCTCCTCGGGCCCCTTTCCTATGGCTACACCTTC. It is translated as CASSFLLGPLSYGYTF. The rearrangement uses TRBV12-3 or TRBV12-4 and TRBJ1-2; D gene uncertain. CDR3 length: 16 amino acids. Trimming shortened V by 3 bases and J by 4 bases, and 18 bases separated the two germline ends.

The chain recombines TRBV7-8 with TRBJ2-3; the match to TRBD1 covers 7 bases. V shed 5 bases and J 2 bases; nucleotides not matched to a gene: 4. The CDR3 is made up of 14 amino acids. From germline, CDR1 is SGHVS and CDR2 FQNEAQ. This CDR3 reads CASSQDRITDTQYF. The DNA of the CDR3 is TGTGCCAGCAGCCAGGACAGGATCACAGATACGCAGTATTTT.